A single TCR beta chain is shown here with its context. Germline is not matched at one junction end, which may reflect a read error. The entry originates in a study of T cells in Graves' hyperthyroidism and ophthalmopathy. Germline V gene sequence: CDR1 LNHDA, CDR2 SQIVND (reference sequence). The CDR3 sequence is 15 residues long. RNA transcripts gave rise to amplified TCR beta CDR3 regions. The HTBI primer set drove a first-round RT-PCR of the TCR CDR3. TCRdb reanalysed the multiplex PCR reads using MiXCR and keeps one entry per CDR3 protein. The repertoire holds a few hundred thousand distinct CDR3 sequences, 15% to 20% seen once, with around 61% in the top ten.

Sequences were obtained from blood. The chain employs TRBV19 and TRBJ2-2; the D call may be TRBD1 or TRBD2 (6 bases each). The sequence came from a woman in her sixties with Graves' ophthalmopathy. The CDR3 DNA reads as TGTGCCAGTAGTATTAGCAGGGGAGGCACCGGGGAGCTGCTTTTT. Its translation: CASSISRGGTGELLF.